This record concerns one T cell receptor beta chain sequence. It has no known antigen specificity. No clone much larger than this one lies a single base away; base qualities are absent. This specimen belongs to a study of blood T cells in healthy people across ages (dated by TCRdb to about 2015). Regarding the research as a whole: In model experiments, template switching captured roughly one uniquely barcoded TCR beta cDNA molecule for every two T cells. The study analyzed two additional independent replicas of 1 million unique cDNA reads from the same blood draw for two donors, one aged 18 to 29 and one aged 80 or older. Using deep sequencing normalized with unique cDNA molecular identifiers, the study measured how TCR beta repertoire diversity changes with age. Four age groups were formed from the donors: young (average 16 years), middle-aged (less than 40), aged (more than 55) and long-lived (more than 75).

Study-wide conclusions, independent of this receptor: Estimates of total diversity from one million sequenced T cells were regarded as lower bounds and underestimates. Because the CMV infection status of the donors was unknown, age-related changes in expanded clonotypes may potentially have been confounded. Compared with the aged group, the long-lived group had more naive CD4+ T cells, fewer expanded clones and increased TCR diversity, suggesting age selection. Observed TCR beta diversity per million T cells fell roughly linearly with age, and a significant reduction was already apparent by age roughly 40. Bulk unsorted PBMC profiling prevented conclusive comparison of naive and antigen-experienced compartments. The percentage of naive T cells measured by flow cytometry correlated strongly with observed TCR beta diversity.

Systemically healthy Caucasian individuals from Russia, approximately 39 in total and aged roughly 6 to 95 years, were included as donors. Around 9.7 milliliters of peripheral blood were collected from each donor into EDTA-treated Vacutainer tubes. Ficoll-Paque density-gradient centrifugation was used to isolate PBMCs, with at least 7 million per sample. Trizol reagent was used to extract total RNA from PBMCs, with at least 5.5 micrograms per sample. The percentages of naive CD45RAhigh/CD27high T cells were determined by flow cytometry on a PBMC aliquot from every donor. Trimming costs V 4 bases and J 0 bases, and their ends lie 10 bases apart. Sequences MGHDK (CDR1) and SYGVNS (CDR2) are obtained from the germline V gene. Inclusive of the bounding cysteine and phenylalanine, the CDR3 is 14 residues long. Kept here is only the CDR3 DNA, which spans 42 bases and is read in frame from base 1. The library was generated by 5' RACE. The data were produced on an Illumina HiSeq 2500. A second PCR of roughly 6 to 11 cycles was performed with a sample-barcoded 5' primer and a J-beta primer mix. A unique molecular identifier was introduced onto each TCR beta cDNA molecule by a template-switch 5' adaptor carrying 12 random nucleotides. Each sample yielded at least 3 million CDR3-containing paired-end reads. First-strand cDNA was synthesized from all RNA with the Mint cDNA synthesis kit, primed by a TRBC-specific oligonucleotide. Following uracil-DNA glycosylase treatment, all cDNA underwent a first 18-cycle PCR with the universal primers M1SS and BC2_uni_R. Per the original workflow: Normalization of each sample was performed by random selection of 1 million high-quality reads, each carrying a distinct molecular identifier. Instead of being binned into consensus sequences, reads that shared molecular identifiers were thrown out. CDR3 identification, clonotype clustering and error correction used MiTCR with a Q25 quality threshold and the strictest error-elimination algorithm. Lower-bound total TCR beta diversity was estimated with a nonparametric unseen species model using Euler transformation. TCRdb applied fastp at Q25 and MiXCR to the public reads, then kept only in-frame beta chains. Rows are unified per CDR3 protein, each entry keeping the most common DNA and genes. Here the V and J calls rest on TCRdb's processing, not on the authors' analysis. The sample has under 1,100,000 distinct CDR3 sequences on record, around 27% of them singletons. The top ten hold less than 0.85% of the sample.

The same sample was also studied in work on T cells of mothers and their children. According to the second study: Nine systemically healthy Caucasian individuals, comprising three mothers and their six children, were included as donors. cDNA synthesis consumed the entire amount of extracted RNA, loaded at around 1.5 ug RNA in each 15 ul reaction. Sample barcodes and 2-4 random nucleotides were added via the M1S primer in the second PCR. Each mother yielded over 9 million TCR beta CDR3 reads and each child roughly 3 million reads. Thymic selection similarly shapes TCR recombination output in related and unrelated pairs, with minor effect from inherited differences. Normalized repertoire overlap in related mother-child pairs was always slightly higher than in unrelated mother-child pairs, but the difference was never significant. With a sensitivity of approximately 92 clones per million clonotypes, no persistent microchimeric T cell clones were detected. To look for features that set related mother-child pairs apart from unrelated individuals, the researchers ran deep NGS to compare the TCR beta repertoires of mothers and children. On average, the children were about 10 +/- 4 years old, while the mothers were about 37 +/- 4 years old. After adapters were ligated using NEBNext reagents, the libraries underwent 100+100 nt paired-end sequencing on an Illumina HiSeq 2000. To prevent cross-contamination, the mother and child libraries were prepared a month apart and were sequenced in separate runs. Between roughly 450,000 and 2,000,000 distinct TCR beta clonotypes were identified per donor. Naive TCR beta clonotypes were estimated from low-frequency clonotypes matched to each donor's FACS-determined naive share, without sorting.

The receptor comes from a girl aged 2-15 years in good health. The sequencing input was blood. The sequence joins TRBV25-1 to TRBJ2-7; the D gene is perhaps TRBD2, on 5 matching bases. In nucleotide form, the sequence is TGTGCCAGCAGTGGATCCGGGAACTCCTACGAGCAGTACTTC. Translated, it gives CASSGSGNSYEQYF.